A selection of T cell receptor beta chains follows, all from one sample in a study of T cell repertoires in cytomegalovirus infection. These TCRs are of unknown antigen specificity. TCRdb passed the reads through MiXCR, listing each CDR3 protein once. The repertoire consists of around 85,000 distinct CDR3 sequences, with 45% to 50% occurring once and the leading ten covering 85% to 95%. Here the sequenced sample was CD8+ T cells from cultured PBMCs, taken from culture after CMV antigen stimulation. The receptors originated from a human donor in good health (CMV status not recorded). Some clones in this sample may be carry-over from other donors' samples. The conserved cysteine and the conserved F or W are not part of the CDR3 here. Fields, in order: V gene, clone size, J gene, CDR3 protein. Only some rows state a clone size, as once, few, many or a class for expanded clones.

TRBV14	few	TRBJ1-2	ASSQVNLYGYT
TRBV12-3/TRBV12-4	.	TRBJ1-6	ASSPTIMRTAGSPLH
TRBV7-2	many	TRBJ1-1	ASTQIWSGTEAF
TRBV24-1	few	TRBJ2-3	ATSDLRARKPDTQY
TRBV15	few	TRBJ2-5	ATSGTSGGPQTQY
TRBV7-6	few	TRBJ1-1	ASSLNQFEAF
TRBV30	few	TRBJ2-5	AWSASATQY
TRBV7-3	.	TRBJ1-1	ASSPDGNTEAF
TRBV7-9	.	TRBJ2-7	ASSLRGTGAVSYEQY
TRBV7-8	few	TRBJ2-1	ASSLRSQGSYNEQF